The 26 T cell receptor beta chains reported below all come from one sample, sequenced in a study of cytomegalovirus exposure and HLA in healthy donors. 13 Jbeta primers and 60 Vbeta primers were used for the PCR. The assay was immunoSEQ multiplex PCR, and TCRdb's table has in-frame clones only and misses some. The profile shows roughly 180,000 clones, roughly 80% of them singletons. The sequenced material came from PBMCs. These receptors were collected from a woman aged 45-59 years in good health and CMV-seropositive.

The rearrangement uses TRBV18 and TRBJ2-5; D perhaps matches TRBD2 (6 bases). The CDR3 spans 15 residues. Germline V CDR1 and CDR2: KGHSH, LQKENI. Trimming took 0 bases from V and 4 from J, leaving 12 bases between them. The CDR3 nucleotides are TGTGCCAGCTCACCACCGGAGGGAGTAGGAGAGACCCAGTACTTC. Translating it yields CASSPPEGVGETQYF. Variable domain in full (rest from reference TRBV18 and TRBJ2-5): NAGVMQNPRHLVRRRGQEARLRCSPMKGHSHVYWYRQLPEEGLKFMVYLQKENIIDESGMPKERFSAEFPKEGPSILRIQQVVRGDSAAYFCASSPPEGVGETQYFGPGTRLLVL.

This rearrangement joins TRBV2 to TRBJ2-2, with TRBD2 as a possible D gene (6 bases). Germline CDR1 and CDR2: SNHLY and FYNNEI. Trimming took 7 bases from V and 4 from J, leaving 16 bases between them. The CDR3 spans 15 residues. The CDR3: CASTVGQGGTGELFF. The CDR3 DNA reads as TGTGCCAGCACTGTGGGGCAGGGAGGCACCGGGGAGCTGTTTTTT.

This clone was seen more than once but under ten times. J is TRBJ2-4 and V is TRBV4-1; D gene unclear. Germline CDR1 reads MGHRA; CDR2 reads YSYEKL. The CDR3 sequence is 14 residues long. The V and J ends lost 5 bases and 1 base respectively, with 9 bases between them. CDR3 sequence: CASSSEWAKNIQYF. DNA for the CDR3: TGCGCCAGCAGCTCGGAGTGGGCCAAAAACATTCAGTACTTC.

The rearrangement joins TRBV19 to TRBJ2-1; 8 bases agree with TRBD2. V shed 6 bases and J 1 base; nucleotides not matched to a gene: 5. Per the germline V gene, CDR1 is LNHDA and CDR2 is SQIVND (reference sequence). CDR3 size: 15 residues. Here the CDR3 reads CASSLSGESYNEQFF. DNA for the CDR3: TGTGCCAGTAGCCTTAGCGGGGAGTCCTACAATGAGCAGTTCTTC.

This sequence joins TRBV6-5 and TRBJ2-1, with 11 nucleotides matching TRBD1. CDR3 length equals 15 residues. Looked up from germline, CDR1 is MNHEY and CDR2 is SVGAGI. The V and J ends lost 5 bases and 6 bases, in that order; junction bases with no gene match: 6. This CDR3 is CASSADRGRVNEQFF. CDR3 sequence (DNA): TGTGCCAGCAGTGCGGACAGGGGGCGGGTCAATGAGCAGTTCTTC.

This clone was seen just once. The rearrangement joins TRBV5-5 to TRBJ1-4, with D possibly matching TRBD1 (5 bases). This CDR3 has 14 residues. Germline loops: CDR1 SGHKS, CDR2 YYEKEE (reference sequence). V was trimmed by 2 bases and J by 5 bases, leaving 10 bases between them. CDR3 sequence reads: CASSFGGKNEKLFF. The DNA for the CDR3 is TGTGCCAGCAGCTTCGGGGGGAAAAATGAAAAACTGTTTTTT.

This chain links TRBV30 with TRBJ1-3; D ambiguous. Germline values: CDR1 GTSNPN, CDR2 SVGIG (reference sequence). The V end lost 2 bases, the J end lost 4 bases, and 9 bases lay between the germline ends. The CDR3 has 13 amino acids. CDR3 residues: CAWSPGYGNTIYF. In DNA form, the CDR3 reads TGTGCCTGGAGTCCGGGGTACGGAAACACCATATATTTT.

The chain couples TRBV5-4 to TRBJ2-1, with D possibly TRBD2 on 6 matching bases. Germline V lookup: CDR1 SGHNT, CDR2 YYREEE (reference sequence). The V end was cut by 2 bases, the J end by 0 bases, with 9 bases between. The CDR3 is 15 amino acids. The DNA for the CDR3 is TGTGCCAGCAGCTTAGGAGGGGACTCCTACAATGAGCAGTTCTTC. It translates to CASSLGGDSYNEQFF. Looking up the rest from reference TRBV5-4 and TRBJ2-1 gives the full variable domain: ETGVTQSPTHLIKTRGQQVTLRCSSQSGHNTVSWYQQALGQGPQFIFQYYREEENGRGNFPPRFSGLQFPNYSSELNVNALELDDSALYLCASSLGGDSYNEQFFGPGTRLTVL.

The chain combines TRBV4-1 with TRBJ1-5, with D perhaps TRBD1 (6 bases). Trimming removed 0 bases from V and 4 bases from J, with 13 bases in between. The CDR3 length is 16 residues. Germline CDR1 MGHRA, CDR2 YSYEKL. CDR3 protein: CASSQDSPGVNQPQHF. The CDR3, as DNA: TGCGCCAGCAGCCAAGATTCCCCAGGGGTTAATCAGCCCCAGCATTTT.

This clone was seen a few times. This chain joins TRBV5-1 and TRBJ1-4, with a possible D match to TRBD1 (5 bases). From germline, CDR1 is SGHRS and CDR2 YFSETQ. This CDR3 spans 14 amino acids. V was cut by 0 bases and J by 5 bases, with 8 bases left in between. The CDR3 region has the DNA TGCGCCAGCAGCTTGGGTGGGGCAAATGAAAAACTGTTTTTT. Translated: CASSLGGANEKLFF.

J is TRBJ2-2 and V is TRBV9; D call uncertain. The V gene's germline CDR1 is SGDLS and CDR2 YYNGEE. The CDR3 has 16 residues. Trimming took off 0 bases at V and 1 base at J, with 10 bases between the two ends. The CDR3 region is CASSVGGMKNTGELFF. The CDR3 nucleotides read TGTGCCAGCAGCGTAGGCGGTATGAAGAACACCGGGGAGCTGTTTTTT.

This chain links TRBV10-3 with TRBJ1-3; the match to TRBD1 covers 7 bases. From germline, CDR1 is ENHRY and CDR2 SYGVKD. The V and J ends lost 4 bases and 4 bases, in that order; junction bases with no gene match: 4. The CDR3 is 14 amino acids. CDR3 sequence: CAISGDSRGNTIYF. CDR3 DNA: TGTGCCATCAGTGGGGACAGTAGGGGAAACACCATATATTTT.

The chain uses TRBV7-9 and TRBJ2-6; possible D gene TRBD2, 6 bases. Germline lookup yields CDR1 SEHNR and CDR2 FQNEAQ (reference sequence). CDR3 length: 15 residues. V shed 6 bases and J shed 1 base, with 10 bases lying between them. CDR3: CASSGGGSGANVLTF. The DNA for the CDR3 is TGTGCCAGCAGTGGCGGAGGGTCTGGGGCCAACGTCCTGACTTTC. Complete variable domain (other parts from reference TRBV7-9 and TRBJ2-6): DTGVSQNPRHKITKRGQNVTFRCDPISEHNRLYWYRQTLGQGPEFLTYFQNEAQLEKSRLLSDRFSAERPKGSFSTLEIQRTEQGDSAMYLCASSGGGSGANVLTFGAGSRLTVL.

The chain uses TRBV10-1 and TRBJ1-3; tentatively, D is TRBD1 (5 bases). This CDR3 has 16 residues. Germline V gene sequence: CDR1 WNHNN, CDR2 SYGVQD (reference sequence). Trimming shortened V by 4 bases and J by 0 bases, and 13 bases separated the two germline ends. CDR3 in amino acids: CASSAGGRASGNTIYF. Written as DNA, the CDR3 is TGCGCCAGCAGTGCAGGCGGCAGGGCCTCTGGAAACACCATATATTTT.

The rearrangement uses TRBV14 and TRBJ2-5, with D unresolved. CDR1 SGHDN and CDR2 FVKESK come from the germline V gene. The CDR3 has 14 residues. The V gene lost 0 bases and the J gene lost 0 bases, with 5 bases spanning the gap. CDR3 region: CASSQDQYQETQYF. CDR3 bases: TGTGCCAGCAGCCAAGATCAGTACCAAGAGACCCAGTACTTC.

The rearrangement uses TRBV28 and TRBJ2-7; tentative D call: TRBD1 (6 bases). With 6 bases removed from V and 3 bases from J, the gap between germline ends came to 12 bases. Per germline, CDR1 MDHEN and CDR2 SYDVKM. This CDR3 contains 13 residues. CDR3 sequence: CASSPQGYYEQYF. CDR3 in DNA: TGTGCCAGCAGCCCTCAGGGGTACTACGAGCAGTACTTC. The whole variable domain, filled in from reference TRBV28 and TRBJ2-7, reads DVKVTQSSRYLVKRTGEKVFLECVQDMDHENMFWYRQDPGLGLRLIYFSYDVKMKEKGDIPEGYSVSREKKERFSLILESASTNQTSMYLCASSPQGYYEQYFGPGTRLTVT.

The CDR3 nucleotides read TGTGCCAGCAGCTTAGGTGGTCAGGGGGCAGATACGCAGTATTTT. This sequence encodes CASSLGGQGADTQYF. This sequence joins TRBV7-9 and TRBJ2-3; 7 bases fit TRBD1. V lost 1 base to trimming and J lost 4 bases; unmatched junction nucleotides: 5. Germline CDR1 reads SEHNR; CDR2 reads FQNEAQ (reference sequence). This CDR3 spans 15 amino acids.

V usage is TRBV19 and J usage is TRBJ1-1; D perhaps matches TRBD1 (6 bases). The CDR3 runs to 15 residues. Germline V CDR1 and CDR2: LNHDA, SQIVND (reference sequence). Trimming took off 2 bases at V and 1 base at J, with 11 bases between the two ends. CDR3 sequence (DNA): TGTGCCAGTAGTATACAGCGGACAGCGAACACTGAAGCTTTCTTT. It codes for CASSIQRTANTEAFF. Filled out from reference TRBV19 and TRBJ1-1, the complete variable domain reads DGGITQSPKYLFRKEGQNVTLSCEQNLNHDAMYWYRQDPGQGLRLIYYSQIVNDFQKGDIAEGYSVSREKKESFPLTVTSAQKNPTAFYLCASSIQRTANTEAFFGQGTRLTVV.

This chain connects TRBV5-1 to TRBJ2-5; no clear D. The CDR3 is made up of 12 amino acids. Germline assignment: CDR1 SGHRS and CDR2 YFSETQ. The V gene lost 5 bases and the J gene lost 5 bases, with 10 bases spanning the gap. The CDR3 DNA reads as TGCGCCAGCAGTCTGCCCCGGGAGACCCAGTACTTC. This translates into CASSLPRETQYF.

V is TRBV30 and J is TRBJ1-3, with D unclear. The CDR3 loop spans 15 amino acids. Trimming cost V 0 bases and J 0 bases, with 9 bases left between them. Germline V gene lookup returns CDR1 GTSNPN and CDR2 SVGIG (reference sequence). CDR3 region: CAWSVAAFSGNTIYF. The CDR3 region has the DNA TGTGCCTGGAGTGTAGCGGCTTTCTCTGGAAACACCATATATTTT.

The J gene is TRBJ2-2, the V gene TRBV9; the match to TRBD2 covers 10 bases. Germline assignment: CDR1 SGDLS and CDR2 YYNGEE. The CDR3 extends over 16 amino acids. V lost 1 base and J lost 0; bases outside the gene matches: 0. The CDR3 loop reads CASSVSGGANTGELFF. CDR3 DNA: TGTGCCAGCAGCGTAAGCGGGGGGGCGAACACCGGGGAGCTGTTTTTT.

This clone was recorded a few times. The V call is TRBV15, the J call TRBJ1-2; possible D gene TRBD1, 5 bases. Trimming removed 4 bases from V and 4 bases from J, with 16 bases in between. This CDR3 has 15 amino acids. Germline V gene lookup returns CDR1 LNHNV and CDR2 YYDKDF (reference sequence). CDR3 DNA sequence: TGTGCCACCAGCATGAACCAGGGAACTCCCTATGGCTACACCTTC. It specifies CATSMNQGTPYGYTF.

This clone showed up just a few times. The chain uses TRBV6-5 and TRBJ2-2, with D perhaps TRBD2 (5 bases). Germline CDR1 MNHEY, CDR2 SVGAGI. The CDR3 totals 13 residues. V shed 8 bases and J shed 4 bases, with 11 bases lying between them. This CDR3 reads CASGERGTGELFF. CDR3 DNA: TGTGCCAGCGGGGAACGGGGCACCGGGGAGCTGTTTTTT.

This chain joins TRBV30 and TRBJ1-6; perhaps TRBD1 as D (5 bases). Trimming took 5 bases from V and 8 from J, leaving 13 bases between them. The CDR3 covers 13 residues. Germline CDR1 GTSNPN, CDR2 SVGIG (reference sequence). This CDR3 is CAWGGNSYSPLHF. The CDR3 bases are TGTGCCTGGGGGGGGAACAGTTATTCACCCCTCCACTTT.

V and J are TRBV5-6 and TRBJ2-1; D gene uncertain. The CDR3 is 13 residues long. V was clipped by 4 bases and J by 10 bases, with 15 bases between them. Germline V gene sequence: CDR1 SGHDT, CDR2 YYEEEE. The CDR3 sequence: CASSPNPSREQFF. CDR3 bases: TGTGCCAGCAGCCCGAACCCCTCGCGGGAGCAGTTCTTC.

This chain uses TRBV9 with TRBJ2-6, with 8 bases identical to TRBD2. Per the germline V gene, CDR1 is SGDLS and CDR2 is YYNGEE. The length of the CDR3 is 18 residues. J gave up 0 bases and V 0 bases, and 5 bases lay outside the gene matches. CDR3 loop: CASSVVPGGDSGANVLTF. CDR3 in DNA: TGTGCCAGCAGCGTAGTTCCGGGGGGGGACTCTGGGGCCAACGTCCTGACTTTC.